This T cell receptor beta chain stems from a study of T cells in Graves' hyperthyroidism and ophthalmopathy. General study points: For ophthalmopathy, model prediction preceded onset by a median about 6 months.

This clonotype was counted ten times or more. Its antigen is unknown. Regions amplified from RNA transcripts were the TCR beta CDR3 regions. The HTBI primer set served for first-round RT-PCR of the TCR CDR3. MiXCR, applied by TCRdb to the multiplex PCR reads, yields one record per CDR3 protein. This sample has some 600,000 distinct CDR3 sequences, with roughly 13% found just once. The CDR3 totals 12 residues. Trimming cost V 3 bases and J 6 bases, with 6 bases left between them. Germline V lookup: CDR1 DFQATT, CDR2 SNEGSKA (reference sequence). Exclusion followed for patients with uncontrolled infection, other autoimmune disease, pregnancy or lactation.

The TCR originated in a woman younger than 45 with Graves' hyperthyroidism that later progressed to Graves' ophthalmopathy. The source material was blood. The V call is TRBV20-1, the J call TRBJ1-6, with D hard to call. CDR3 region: CSARWGNSPLHF. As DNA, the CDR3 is TGCAGTGCTAGGTGGGGTAATTCACCCCTCCACTTT.